These 23 T cell receptor beta chains came from one sample sequenced in a study of OX40 agonist ivuxolimab in advanced cancers. Repertoires were generated with immunoSEQ multiplex PCR, while TCRdb's copy carries only in-frame clones and drops some. The sample carries about 79,000 clones, 90% recorded once. Source: CD4+ or CD8+ T cells sorted from blood, taken in a trial of the OX40 agonist ivuxolimab. The receptors stem from an adult with an advanced solid tumor such as melanoma, head and neck, liver or kidney cancer.

The chain employs TRBV5-4 and TRBJ1-1; D is undetermined. V dropped 1 base and J dropped 3 bases, with 7 bases sitting between them. The germline V gene encodes CDR1 SGHNT and CDR2 YYREEE (reference sequence). The CDR3 totals 13 residues. CDR3: CASSLQDYTEAFF. The CDR3 coding sequence is TGTGCCAGCAGCTTGCAGGACTACACTGAAGCTTTCTTT.

This clone was seen only once. The chain carries TRBV5-6 and TRBJ1-5; 7 positions match TRBD1. CDR1 and CDR2 (germline): SGHDT, YYEEEE. This CDR3 comprises 17 residues. Unmatched junction bases numbered 11, after V lost 4 bases and J lost 1 base. The CDR3 bases are TGTGCCAGCAGCGCTTACCTAACAGGGGTGAGCAATCAGCCCCAGCATTTT. This encodes CASSAYLTGVSNQPQHF.

This clone occurred once. The rearrangement joins TRBV5-1 to TRBJ2-7; maybe TRBD1 (6 bases). Germline V gives CDR1 SGHRS, CDR2 YFSETQ. V was cut by 5 bases and J by 1 base, with 16 bases left in between. The CDR3 runs to 15 residues. DNA for the CDR3: TGCGCCAGCAGGATACAGGGAAGTCAGTCCTACGAGCAGTACTTC. Its translation: CASRIQGSQSYEQYF. The whole variable domain, filled in from reference TRBV5-1 and TRBJ2-7, reads KAGVTQTPRYLIKTRGQQVTLSCSPISGHRSVSWYQQTPGQGLQFLFEYFSETQRNKGNFPGRFSGRQFSNSRSEMNVSTLELGDSALYLCASRIQGSQSYEQYFGPGTRLTVT.

The chain employs TRBV27 and TRBJ2-1; maybe TRBD2 (7 bases). V lost 5 bases and J lost 4, with 18 bases in between. The CDR3 totals 16 residues. CDR1 MNHEY and CDR2 SMNVEV come from the germline V gene (reference sequence). DNA for the CDR3: TGTGCCAGCAGTCTCGGGGGGCTTAGGAGTTACAATGAGCAGTTCTTC. It specifies CASSLGGLRSYNEQFF.

V gene TRBV5-4 combines with J gene TRBJ2-5; 7 bases fit TRBD2. The V and J ends lost 0 bases and 5 bases, in that order; junction bases with no gene match: 13. The germline V gene has CDR1 SGHNT and CDR2 YYREEE (reference sequence). The CDR3 is 17 amino acids. CDR3: CASSLGSGRGSQETQYF. CDR3 nucleotide sequence: TGTGCCAGCAGCTTGGGTTCGGGGCGGGGGAGCCAGGAGACCCAGTACTTC.

This CDR3 reads CASSSQGAGTEAFF. The CDR3 DNA sequence: TGTGCCAGTAGTTCACAGGGGGCCGGCACTGAAGCTTTCTTT. The chain combines TRBV19 with TRBJ1-1, with 9 nucleotides matching TRBD1. This CDR3 comprises 14 residues. CDR1 is LNHDA, CDR2 SQIVND, per germline (reference sequence). J was trimmed by 4 bases and V by 5 bases; bases with no gene match: 5.

V is TRBV2 and J is TRBJ1-2, with D possibly TRBD1 on 5 matching bases. Looked up from germline, CDR1 is SNHLY and CDR2 is FYNNEI. V lost 5 bases, J lost 2 bases, and 12 bases lay in between. The CDR3 covers 14 residues. In nucleotides, the CDR3 is TGTGCCAGCAGTAAGGGACGGGACAACTATGGCTACACCTTC. Its protein is CASSKGRDNYGYTF. Variable domain in full (rest from reference TRBV2 and TRBJ1-2): EPEVTQTPSHQVTQMGQEVILRCVPISNHLYFYWYRQILGQKVEFLVSFYNNEISEKSEIFDDQFSVERPDGSNFTLKIRSTKLEDSAMYFCASSKGRDNYGYTFGSGTRLTVV.

The V call is TRBV11-3, the J call TRBJ2-2; D remains ambiguous. The CDR3 runs 14 residues. CDR1 and CDR2 from the germline V gene are SGHNT and YENEEA. V dropped 1 base and J dropped 5 bases, with 8 bases sitting between them. CDR3 sequence (DNA): TGTGCCAGCAGCTTAGCGTCCGGAACCGGGGAGCTGTTTTTT. It yields the protein CASSLASGTGELFF.

The J gene is TRBJ1-4, the V gene TRBV30; 7 bases align to TRBD1. After removal of 6 bases from V and 3 bases from J, the junction contained 7 bases not matched to a gene. CDR3 length equals 14 residues. Germline V gene lookup returns CDR1 GTSNPN and CDR2 SVGIG (reference sequence). The CDR3 DNA sequence: TGTGCCTGTCAGTCAGGGGGACCTAATGAAAAACTGTTTTTT. It encodes CACQSGGPNEKLFF. Using reference TRBV30 and TRBJ1-4 for the parts outside the CDR3, the full variable domain is SQTIHQWPATLVQPVGSPLSLECTVEGTSNPNLYWYRQAAGRGLQLLFYSVGIGQISSEVPQNLSASRPQDRQFILSSKKLLLSDSGFYLCACQSGGPNEKLFFGSGTQLSVL.

The chain is built from TRBV5-1 and TRBJ1-2; a possible D gene is TRBD1 (5 bases). There are 15 residues in the CDR3. With 5 bases removed from V and 8 bases from J, the gap between germline ends came to 22 bases. Per the germline V gene, CDR1 is SGHRS and CDR2 is YFSETQ. The CDR3 protein is CASRLTLAGGGGYTF. The CDR3 DNA reads TGCGCCAGCAGGCTGACGCTGGCCGGGGGAGGGGGCTACACCTTC.

V and J are TRBV10-3 and TRBJ1-4; D remains ambiguous. Trimming cost V 11 bases and J 1 base, with 11 bases left between them. The CDR3 is 13 amino acids. Germline values: CDR1 ENHRY, CDR2 SYGVKD. DNA of the CDR3: TGTGCCGTCTCGGGTGTAACTAATGAAAAACTGTTTTTT. Translation: CAVSGVTNEKLFF.

This rearrangement joins TRBV21-1 to TRBJ1-2. TRBV21-1 is noted as a pseudogene. This CDR3 region has 17 residues. In DNA, the CDR3 is TGTGCCAGCAGCAAGGGGGGGGCGCTTCTTTCTAACTATGGCTACACCTTC. This codes for CASSKGGALLSNYGYTF.

The V and J genes are TRBV28 and TRBJ2-1; D is unclear. Trimming stripped 6 bases from V and 9 bases from J, with 9 bases between. CDR3 length: 11 residues. Germline CDR1 is MDHEN and CDR2 is SYDVKM. CDR3 region: CASRRHGEQFF. The CDR3 nucleotides are TGTGCCAGCAGACGACATGGTGAGCAGTTCTTC.

About this clone: Other nucleotide sequences from this sample produce the same CDR3. J is TRBJ1-5 and V is TRBV7-9, with a possible D match to TRBD1 (5 bases). V lost 3 bases and J 2 bases, leaving 11 bases between the germline ends. Looked up from germline, CDR1 is SEHNR and CDR2 is FQNEAQ (reference sequence). The CDR3 totals 15 residues. CDR3 protein: CASSLGGNGNQPQHF. DNA for the CDR3: TGTGCCAGCAGCTTGGGGGGGAATGGCAATCAGCCCCAGCATTTT.

This clone was seen a handful of times. The rearrangement joins TRBV2 to TRBJ1-2; tentative D call: TRBD1 (5 bases). In germline, CDR1 is SNHLY, CDR2 FYNNEI. Trimming removed 11 bases from V and 5 bases from J, with 15 bases in between. The CDR3 runs 12 residues. The CDR3 nucleotides are TGTGCCGGAAGGGACGGAGCTTATGGCTACACCTTC. Protein: CAGRDGAYGYTF.

The V and J genes are TRBV9 and TRBJ2-3, with unresolved D. Deletions cut 5 bases from V and 6 bases from J, with 10 bases between. CDR3 size: 12 residues. Germline CDR1 SGDLS, CDR2 YYNGEE. CDR3 sequence: CASSPSGDTQYF. CDR3 DNA sequence: TGTGCCAGCAGTCCATCCGGGGATACGCAGTATTTT.

The V call is TRBV29-1, the J call TRBJ2-5; TRBD2 aligns across 12 bases. The trim removed 0 bases at V and 7 bases at J, leaving 9 bases unmatched. Germline V gives CDR1 SQVTM, CDR2 ANQGSEA. CDR3 length: 16 residues. The chain's CDR3 is CSVEDAAWTSGATQYF. In nucleotides, the CDR3 is TGCAGCGTTGAAGATGCCGCCTGGACTAGCGGGGCGACCCAGTACTTC.

This chain links TRBV19 with TRBJ2-5, with D possibly being TRBD2 (7 bases). CDR1 is LNHDA and CDR2 is SQIVND in the germline V gene (reference sequence). The length of the CDR3 is 15 residues. The V end lost 4 bases, the J end lost 5 bases, and 17 bases lay between the germline ends. The CDR3, as DNA: TGTGCCAGTAGTACCGAGGGGGGGAATTGGGAGACCCAGTACTTC. Protein: CASSTEGGNWETQYF.

The chain is built from TRBV19 and TRBJ1-2; D perhaps matches TRBD1 (6 bases). Germline CDR1 LNHDA, CDR2 SQIVND (reference sequence). The CDR3 loop spans 18 amino acids. Trimming pared 5 bases from V and 0 bases from J, leaving 22 bases between. The CDR3 protein is CASSARSTGALANYGYTF. The DNA of the CDR3 is TGTGCCAGTAGTGCCCGTTCGACAGGAGCACTCGCTAACTATGGCTACACCTTC.

This clone has more than one count but fewer than ten. The chain joins TRBV7-9 to TRBJ1-2, with D unresolved. The germline V gene has CDR1 SEHNR and CDR2 FQNEAQ (reference sequence). There are 11 residues in the CDR3. V lost 7 bases, J lost 4 bases, and 7 bases lay in between. This CDR3 is CASTMGYGYTF. CDR3 nucleotides: TGTGCCAGCACAATGGGCTATGGCTACACCTTC.

The chain links TRBV18 to TRBJ2-7, with D tentatively TRBD2 (5 bases). The CDR3 consists of 13 residues. Deletions cut 1 base from V and 3 bases from J, with 7 bases between. Per the germline V gene, CDR1 is KGHSH and CDR2 is LQKENI. The CDR3: CASSPLGSYEQYV. The CDR3 DNA sequence: TGTGCCAGCTCACCACTGGGGAGCTACGAGCAGTACGTC.

The chain is built from TRBV6-5 and TRBJ1-2; 7 bases match TRBD1. CDR3 length: 13 amino acids. The junction had 3 bases not matched to a gene; V was cut back by 6 bases and J by 2 bases. CDR1 is MNHEY, CDR2 SVGAGI, per germline. CDR3 residues: CASRQQGNYGYTF. The CDR3 nucleotides read TGTGCCAGCAGACAACAGGGGAACTATGGCTACACCTTC.

The rearrangement uses TRBV7-6 and TRBJ2-5; possible D gene TRBD1, 6 bases. The J call could be wrong; TRBJ2-7 is a better fit for the DNA end. Germline values: CDR1 SGHVS, CDR2 FNYEAQ. The CDR3 totals 15 residues. CDR3 sequence (DNA): TGTGCCAGCAGCTTTTCGCACAGGGCTGGGAACGAGCAGTACTTC. Residues: CASSFSHRAGNEQYF.